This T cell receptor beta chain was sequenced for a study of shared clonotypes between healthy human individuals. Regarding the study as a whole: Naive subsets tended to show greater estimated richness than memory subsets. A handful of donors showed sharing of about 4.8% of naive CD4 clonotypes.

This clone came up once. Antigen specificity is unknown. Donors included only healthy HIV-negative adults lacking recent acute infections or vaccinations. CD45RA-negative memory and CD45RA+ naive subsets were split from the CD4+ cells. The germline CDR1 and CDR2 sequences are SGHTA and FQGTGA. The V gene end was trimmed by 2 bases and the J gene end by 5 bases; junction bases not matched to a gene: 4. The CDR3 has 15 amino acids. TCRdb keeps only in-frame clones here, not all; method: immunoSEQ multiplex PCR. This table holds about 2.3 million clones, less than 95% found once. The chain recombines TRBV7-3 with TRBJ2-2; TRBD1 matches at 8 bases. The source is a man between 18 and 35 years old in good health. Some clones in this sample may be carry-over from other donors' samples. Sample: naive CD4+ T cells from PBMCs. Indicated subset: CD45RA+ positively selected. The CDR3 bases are TGTGCCAGCAGCTTAGGCCAGGGGGCAACCGGGGAGCTGTTTTTT. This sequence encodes CASSLGQGATGELFF.